This T cell receptor (beta chain) was captured by sequencing in a study of OX40 agonist ivuxolimab in advanced cancers. Study-level background: Patients were dosed with the agonistic anti-OX40 (CD134) antibody ivuxolimab. Study-wide results and caveats: Clonal expansion from baseline to week 6 occurred in both CD4+ and CD8+ T cells.

Germline V gene sequence: CDR1 SGHDT, CDR2 YYEEEE. The CDR3 length is 14 residues. Unmatched junction bases numbered 5, after V lost 4 bases and J lost 2 bases. The assay was immunoSEQ multiplex PCR, and TCRdb's table has in-frame clones only and misses some. Counted here are roughly 70,000 clones, around 85% occurring once; the ten biggest clones make up less than 5%. As concerns this clone: Its antigen is undetermined.

This TCR was sampled from an adult with an advanced solid tumor such as melanoma, head and neck, liver or kidney cancer. This chain uses TRBV5-6 with TRBJ1-2, with 7 nucleotides matching TRBD1. The source was CD4+ or CD8+ T cells sorted from blood, collected in a trial of the OX40 agonist ivuxolimab. The CDR3 DNA reads TGTGCCAGCAGCCGACAGGGTGCGAACTATGGCTACACCTTC. Translation gives CASSRQGANYGYTF. Drawing the rest from reference TRBV5-6 and TRBJ1-2, the complete variable domain is DAGVTQSPTHLIKTRGQQVTLRCSPKSGHDTVSWYQQALGQGPQFIFQYYEEEERQRGNFPDRFSGHQFPNYSSELNVNALLLGDSALYLCASSRQGANYGYTFGSGTRLTVV.